The 32 T cell receptor beta chains presented below share a single source sample, sequenced in a study of blood T cell repertoires in COVID-19. The method was immunoSEQ multiplex PCR; TCRdb's version includes in-frame clones alone and lacks a portion of them. This sample yields around 110,000 clones, of which 90% are seen a single time; about 1.9% belongs to the top ten. The source material was peripheral blood. Source of these receptors: a human donor with active COVID-19. The donor label of this sample is uncertain.

V is TRBV4-3 and J is TRBJ1-2; no definite D call. The length of the CDR3 is 20 residues. V was shortened by 1 base and J by 2 bases, with 26 bases between the two germline ends. Looked up from germline, CDR1 is LGHNA and CDR2 is YSLEER. This CDR3 reads CASSQVSATKPLRRNYGYTF. CDR3 in DNA: TGCGCCAGCAGCCAAGTCAGCGCCACCAAACCTTTGAGGAGAAACTATGGCTACACCTTC.

This clone was picked up one time. The chain is built from TRBV12-5 and TRBJ2-2; no reliable D call. The V and J ends lost 6 bases and 3 bases respectively, with 11 bases between them. The V gene's germline CDR1 is LGHNT and CDR2 FRNRAP. The CDR3 contains 14 residues. The CDR3 DNA sequence: TGTGCTAGTGGACGAGATTCCTACACCGGGGAGCTGTTTTTT. Encoded protein: CASGRDSYTGELFF.

V and J are TRBV3-1 (or the pseudogene TRBV3-2) and TRBJ2-6; no reliable D call. The CDR3 is 15 amino acids. Germline V gives CDR1 LGHDT, CDR2 YNNKEL (reference sequence). Trimming took 4 bases from V and 0 from J, leaving 7 bases between them. CDR3 coding DNA: TGTGCCAGCAGCCCAGGATACTCTGGGGCCAACGTCCTGACTTTC. The encoded protein is CASSPGYSGANVLTF.

The rearrangement links TRBV27 to TRBJ2-1, with D possibly being TRBD2 (6 bases). The CDR3 is 12 amino acids. In germline, CDR1 is MNHEY, CDR2 SMNVEV (reference sequence). Trimming shortened V by 8 bases and J by 6 bases, and 11 bases separated the two germline ends. The DNA for the CDR3 is TGTGCCAGCCGACGGGGGACCAATGAGCAGTTCTTC. It is translated as CASRRGTNEQFF.

V is TRBV7-2 and J is TRBJ2-5; D not certain. Germline-derived CDR1 and CDR2 are SGHTA and FQGNSA. There are 13 residues in the CDR3. V was trimmed by 6 bases and J by 5 bases, leaving 13 bases between them. This chain's CDR3 is CASRGGFGETQYF. CDR3 in DNA: TGTGCCAGCAGAGGTGGGTTCGGGGAGACCCAGTACTTC. Drawing the rest from reference TRBV7-2 and TRBJ2-5, the complete variable domain is GAGVSQSPSNKVTEKGKDVELRCDPISGHTALYWYRQSLGQGLEFLIYFQGNSAPDKSGLPSDRFSAERTGGSVSTLTIQRTQQEDSAVYLCASRGGFGETQYFGPGTRLLVL.

This clone was observed a single time. V usage is TRBV4-1 and J usage is TRBJ2-7, with TRBD1 matching over 9 bases. V lost 1 base and J lost 5; bases outside the gene matches: 6. Germline V gives CDR1 MGHRA, CDR2 YSYEKL. There are 15 residues in the CDR3. The CDR3, as DNA: TGCGCCAGCAGCCAAGGGGACAGGGTTAGCGACGAGCAGTACTTC. It is translated as CASSQGDRVSDEQYF.

The V gene is TRBV15, the J gene TRBJ1-2, with 7 bases that match TRBD1. J was trimmed by 6 bases and V by 5 bases; bases with no gene match: 6. Germline V CDR1 and CDR2: LNHNV, YYDKDF (reference sequence). The CDR3 covers 13 residues. This CDR3 is CATSFQGVDGYTF. For the CDR3, the DNA is TGTGCCACCAGCTTCCAGGGGGTAGATGGCTACACCTTC.

The chain carries TRBV27 and TRBJ1-6, with D perhaps matching TRBD1 (5 bases). Trimming removed 1 base from V and 3 bases from J, with 16 bases in between. The CDR3 contains 18 residues. Germline V gene lookup returns CDR1 MNHEY and CDR2 SMNVEV (reference sequence). The chain's CDR3 is CASSLYPGSVVYNSPLHF. DNA for the CDR3: TGTGCCAGCAGTTTATATCCAGGGTCGGTAGTCTATAATTCACCCCTCCACTTT.

The chain links TRBV15 to TRBJ1-1, with 9 bases lining up with TRBD1. Germline trimming cut 3 bases from V and 6 bases from J; bases unmatched to any gene: 8. Germline CDR1 is LNHNV and CDR2 is YYDKDF (reference sequence). The CDR3 has 15 amino acids. CDR3 loop: CATSRVGQGIPEAFF. The CDR3 bases are TGTGCCACCAGCAGGGTAGGACAGGGGATACCTGAAGCTTTCTTT.

The rearrangement joins TRBV30 to TRBJ1-2; 7 bases map to TRBD1. Trimming removed 4 bases from V and 5 bases from J; junction bases left unmatched: 4. This CDR3 is 12 amino acids long. Per germline, CDR1 GTSNPN and CDR2 SVGIG (reference sequence). The DNA of the CDR3 is TGTGCCTGGACTCAACAGGGGTATGGCTACACCTTC. Its protein is CAWTQQGYGYTF.

This sequence joins TRBV5-4 and TRBJ2-5, with TRBD2 matching over 9 bases. Germline V CDR1 and CDR2: SGHNT, YYREEE (reference sequence). The CDR3 is made up of 14 amino acids. The J segment lost 3 bases and the V segment lost 9 bases, leaving 9 bases of the junction unmatched. The CDR3 loop is CATESGGMKETQYF. CDR3 DNA: TGTGCCACAGAAAGCGGGGGGATGAAAGAGACCCAGTACTTC.

The chain combines TRBV7-6 with TRBJ1-5; possibly TRBD1 for D (6 bases). Germline V gene data show CDR1 as SGHVS and CDR2 as FNYEAQ. The CDR3 loop spans 15 amino acids. The germline V and J ends were trimmed by 9 bases and 3 bases, with 18 bases remaining between them. The DNA for the CDR3 is TGTGCCAGTACAAACTACAGGGTTCCCAATCAGCCCCAGCATTTT. This translates into CASTNYRVPNQPQHF.

The chain is built from TRBV5-1 and TRBJ1-6; no clear D. Trimming took 0 bases from V and 7 from J, leaving 11 bases between them. The germline V gene has CDR1 SGHRS and CDR2 YFSETQ. The CDR3 totals 15 residues. Here the CDR3 reads CASSLDGVNNSPLHF. CDR3 nucleotides: TGCGCCAGCAGCTTGGACGGTGTTAACAATTCACCCCTCCACTTT.

The V gene is TRBV9, the J gene TRBJ2-1, with 7 bases that match TRBD1. The germline V gene has CDR1 SGDLS and CDR2 YYNGEE. The CDR3 length is 15 residues. Unmatched junction bases numbered 9, after V lost 4 bases and J lost 5 bases. CDR3 sequence (DNA): TGTGCCAGCAGCCCCCGAGGGGACAGCGACAATGAGCAGTTCTTC. It codes for CASSPRGDSDNEQFF. Variable domain in full (rest from reference TRBV9 and TRBJ2-1): DSGVTQTPKHLITATGQRVTLRCSPRSGDLSVYWYQQSLDQGLQFLIQYYNGEERAKGNILERFSAQQFPDLHSELNLSSLELGDSALYFCASSPRGDSDNEQFFGPGTRLTVL.

The rearrangement uses TRBV5-1 and TRBJ2-3; perhaps TRBD1 as D (6 bases). V was shortened by 4 bases and J by 0 bases, with 9 bases between the two germline ends. The CDR3 runs 14 residues. CDR1 is SGHRS and CDR2 is YFSETQ in the germline V gene. The chain's CDR3 is CASSRDTSTDTQYF. The CDR3 coding sequence is TGCGCCAGCAGCCGGGACACCAGCACAGATACGCAGTATTTT.

V and J are TRBV7-2 and TRBJ1-2; 8 bases are a match to TRBD1. The ends lost 1 base at V and 1 base at J; junction bases unmatched: 5. This CDR3 contains 16 residues. The V gene's germline CDR1 is SGHTA and CDR2 FQGNSA. CDR3 residues: CASSLVGDRINYGYTF. The CDR3 nucleotides are TGTGCCAGCAGCTTAGTGGGGGACAGGATTAACTATGGCTACACCTTC.

The rearrangement uses TRBV21-1 and TRBJ2-1; the DNA was not used to check the table's D call, TRBD1. TRBV21-1 is annotated as a pseudogene. The CDR3 covers 16 residues. CDR3 DNA sequence: TGTGCCAGCAGCAAGGTCCAGGGGAGCTCCTACAATGAGCAGTTCTTC. This gives the protein CASSKVQGSSYNEQFF.

The gene calls are TRBV7-9 and TRBJ2-2; D is perhaps TRBD1 (5 bases). Germline loops: CDR1 SEHNR, CDR2 FQNEAQ (reference sequence). Trimming removed 1 base from V and 6 bases from J, with 12 bases in between. This CDR3 has 15 residues. CDR3 region: CASSLGSGIPGELFF. CDR3 DNA: TGTGCCAGCAGCTTAGGCTCAGGGATCCCCGGGGAGCTGTTTTTT.

The chain carries TRBV7-2 and TRBJ2-1; 11 nucleotides line up with TRBD1. The trim removed 0 bases at V and 4 bases at J, leaving 11 bases unmatched. The germline gives CDR1 SGHTA, CDR2 FQGNSA. The CDR3 contains 19 residues. This chain's CDR3 is CASSLALIGTGGAYNEQFF. The CDR3 bases are TGTGCCAGCAGCTTAGCGCTAATCGGGACAGGGGGAGCTTACAATGAGCAGTTCTTC.

The chain uses TRBV7-2 and TRBJ1-1, with D maybe TRBD1 (5 bases). Germline V gene lookup returns CDR1 SGHTA and CDR2 FQGNSA. V shed 2 bases and J shed 0 bases, with 16 bases lying between them. The CDR3 is 17 residues long. In DNA, the CDR3 is TGTGCCAGCAGCTTATCGTTTTTGGGCAGGGTGAACACTGAAGCTTTCTTT. Its protein product is CASSLSFLGRVNTEAFF.

The J gene is TRBJ2-1, the V gene TRBV5-1; D call uncertain. Trimming removed 2 bases at V and 3 bases at J, with 9 bases between. Per germline, CDR1 SGHRS and CDR2 YFSETQ. The CDR3 covers 14 residues. This CDR3 reads CASSLRLDYNEQFF. CDR3 bases: TGCGCCAGCAGCTTAAGACTGGACTACAATGAGCAGTTCTTC.

The V and J genes are TRBV27 and TRBJ1-1, with a possible D match to TRBD1 (6 bases). In germline, CDR1 is MNHEY, CDR2 SMNVEV (reference sequence). Trimming removed 6 bases from V and 1 base from J, with 12 bases in between. The CDR3 extends over 14 amino acids. CDR3 nucleotide sequence: TGTGCCAGCAGACTACAGGGAAAGAACACTGAAGCTTTCTTT. Translation: CASRLQGKNTEAFF.

The rearrangement links TRBV29-1 to TRBJ2-7; D may be TRBD2 (6 bases). Per the germline V gene, CDR1 is SQVTM and CDR2 is ANQGSEA. Trimming shortened V by 3 bases and J by 2 bases, and 11 bases separated the two germline ends. The CDR3 extends over 13 amino acids. CDR3 protein: CSVESGEAYEQYF. The DNA for the CDR3 is TGCAGCGTTGAGTCCGGGGAGGCCTACGAGCAGTACTTC.

This chain links TRBV6-4 with TRBJ2-1; 10 nucleotides line up with TRBD2. The ends lost 0 bases at V and 6 bases at J; junction bases unmatched: 2. This CDR3 comprises 15 residues. Germline CDR1 MRHNA, CDR2 SNTAGT. CDR3 in amino acids: CASSDSSSGGNEQFF. CDR3 in DNA: TGTGCCAGCAGTGACTCCTCTAGCGGGGGCAATGAGCAGTTCTTC.

The V gene is TRBV7-2, the J gene TRBJ1-1; 9 bases are a match to TRBD1. V shed 5 bases and J 3 bases; nucleotides not matched to a gene: 4. The CDR3 is 14 residues long. The V gene's germline CDR1 is SGHTA and CDR2 FQGNSA. CDR3 sequence (DNA): TGTGCCAGCAGCCCCGGGACAGGGTACACTGAAGCTTTCTTT. Translating it yields CASSPGTGYTEAFF.

J is TRBJ2-5 and V is TRBV11-1; TRBD2 matches 8 bases. The germline V gene encodes CDR1 SGHAT and CDR2 FQDESV (reference sequence). With 5 bases clipped from V and 0 bases from J, the junction kept 8 bases outside the gene matches. This CDR3 comprises 16 residues. The CDR3 nucleotides are TGTGCCAGCAGCAACCTTCGGGGGGGAGACCAAGAGACCCAGTACTTC. Translated, it gives CASSNLRGGDQETQYF. The full variable domain, in which reference TRBV11-1 and TRBJ2-5 provide the parts outside the CDR3, is EAEVAQSPRYKITEKSQAVAFWCDPISGHATLYWYRQILGQGPELLVQFQDESVVDDSQLPKDRFSAERLKGVDSTLKIQPAELGDSAMYLCASSNLRGGDQETQYFGPGTRLLVL.

This rearrangement joins TRBV7-7 to TRBJ2-2; TRBD2 is a possible D gene (7 bases). Trimming pared 4 bases from V and 4 bases from J, leaving 19 bases between. The CDR3 is 17 residues long. Germline V lookup: CDR1 SSHAT, CDR2 FNYEAQ (reference sequence). CDR3 nucleotides: TGTGCCAGCAGCTCATTGGGGGGGGCCGTTGGCACCGGGGAGCTGTTTTTT. It codes for CASSSLGGAVGTGELFF.

This chain connects TRBV4-1 to TRBJ2-5; 8 positions match TRBD1. The CDR3 is made up of 15 amino acids. Unmatched junction bases numbered 5, after V lost 0 bases and J lost 5 bases. Per the germline V gene, CDR1 is MGHRA and CDR2 is YSYEKL. This chain's CDR3 is CASSQDPGGWETQYF. Here the CDR3 DNA reads TGCGCCAGCAGCCAAGACCCAGGGGGCTGGGAGACCCAGTACTTC.

This rearrangement joins TRBV5-1 to TRBJ2-3, with D possibly matching TRBD2 (5 bases). This CDR3 has 15 residues. The V end was cut by 0 bases, the J end by 3 bases, with 11 bases between. Per the germline V gene, CDR1 is SGHRS and CDR2 is YFSETQ. CDR3 DNA sequence: TGCGCCAGCAGCTTGGAACTCTCGGGGACAGATACGCAGTATTTT. It yields the protein CASSLELSGTDTQYF.

The J gene is TRBJ2-3, the V gene TRBV7-8; TRBD1 matches at 8 bases. Per germline, CDR1 SGHVS and CDR2 FQNEAQ. V was clipped by 6 bases and J by 2 bases; unmatched bases: 7. The CDR3 contains 15 residues. The CDR3 DNA sequence: TGTGCCAGCAGGTCCCAGGGGGCGTACACAGATACGCAGTATTTT. The encoded protein is CASRSQGAYTDTQYF.

The gene calls are TRBV19 and TRBJ1-4; 9 bases fit TRBD1. V gave up 10 bases and J gave up 5 bases; unmatched junction bases: 2. The length of the CDR3 is 12 residues. Per the germline V gene, CDR1 is LNHDA and CDR2 is SQIVND (reference sequence). CDR3 sequence (DNA): TGTGCCACAGGGACAGGGAATGAAAAACTGTTTTTT. Amino acid sequence: CATGTGNEKLFF.

This clone was recorded a few times. V gene TRBV7-3 combines with J gene TRBJ1-1, with D maybe TRBD1 (6 bases). CDR1 is SGHTA, CDR2 FQGTGA, per germline. This CDR3 region has 15 residues. The V gene lost 1 base and the J gene lost 6 bases, with 15 bases spanning the gap. This chain's CDR3 is CASSLMPGAYSEAFF. CDR3 DNA: TGTGCCAGCAGCTTAATGCCAGGGGCGTACTCTGAAGCTTTCTTT. The full variable domain, its missing parts supplied by reference TRBV7-3 and TRBJ1-1, is GAGVSQTPSNKVTEKGKYVELRCDPISGHTALYWYRQSLGQGPEFLIYFQGTGAADDSGLPNDRFFAVRPEGSVSTLKIQRTERGDSAVYLCASSLMPGAYSEAFFGQGTRLTVV.